This TCR beta chain was found in a study of radiotherapy plus CTLA-4 blockade in lung cancer. Produced via immunoSEQ multiplex PCR; TCRdb's table is partial and in-frame only. The sample lists tens of thousands of clones, around 84% seen once, with approximately 15% in the top ten. This clone was recorded only once. The CDR3 loop spans 16 amino acids. V dropped 1 base and J dropped 2; count of bases not matched to a gene: 5. CDR1 is MGHRA and CDR2 is YSYEKL in the germline V gene. Focal radiation was given together with CTLA-4 blockade (ipilimumab) to patients with chemo-refractory metastatic non-small-cell lung cancer.

Sequenced here: peripheral blood, sampled from a patient treated with radiotherapy plus ipilimumab. The chain employs TRBV4-1 and TRBJ2-7, with 10 bases aligning to TRBD2. This sequence was found in a human donor with non-small cell lung cancer that progressed on radiotherapy plus ipilimumab. The CDR3 spells CASSQVLAGATYEQYF. CDR3 nucleotides: TGCGCCAGCAGCCAAGTCCTAGCGGGGGCCACCTACGAGCAGTACTTC.